A single sample gave rise to the 8 T cell receptor beta chains below, sequenced in a study of tumor-infiltrating lymphocytes in primary liver carcinoma. For blood RNA, unsorted whole blood served as the source, and germline DNA was extracted too. Using a constant-region primer together with ProtoScript II reverse transcriptase, TCR beta cDNA was made from about 500 ng of total RNA. For TCR beta, libraries were produced by three nested multiplex PCR rounds using slightly modified ARM-PCR. The first two PCR rounds used TRBV1-TRBV30 forward primers with a C-beta reverse primer, about 10 cycles each. TCRdb reanalysed the multiplex PCR reads using MiXCR and keeps one entry per CDR3 protein. The repertoire consists of about 180,000 distinct CDR3 sequences, with roughly 60% occurring once and the leading ten covering under 75%. The source material was peripheral blood. Every receptor here comes from a man between 35 and 55 years old with primary liver carcinoma and hepatitis B virus infection.

The rearrangement links TRBV5-5 to TRBJ2-7, with no clear D. The length of the CDR3 is 15 residues. In germline, CDR1 is SGHKS, CDR2 YYEKEE (reference sequence). V was cut by 2 bases and J by 1 base, with 13 bases left in between. CDR3 in DNA: TGTGCCAGCAGCTTTTCCGGGTACCAATCCTACGAGCAGTACTTC. This sequence encodes CASSFSGYQSYEQYF.

About this clonotype itself: This may be a read error: a much more frequent sequence differs by one nucleotide. The rearrangement joins TRBV29-1 to TRBJ2-1; D gene ambiguous. The CDR3 length is 10 residues. Germline CDR1 SQVTM, CDR2 ANQGSEA. Trimming removed 3 bases at V and 5 bases at J, with 2 bases between. CDR3 DNA sequence: TGCAGCGTTGACAACAATGAGCAGTTCTTC. This sequence encodes CSVDNNEQFF.

On this clonotype itself: It is likely a read error, because the conserved phenylalanine at the end of the CDR3 is missing. V and J are TRBV12-3 or TRBV12-4 and TRBJ2-2; 7 bases match TRBD2. The CDR3 totals 13 residues. Losses at the gene ends were 7 bases for V and 7 bases for J; bases not matched to a gene: 6. The DNA of the CDR3 is TGTGCCAGCACGAGGGAGGGCGACGGGGAGCTGTTTCTT. It encodes CASTREGDGELFL.

This rearrangement joins TRBV11-2 to TRBJ2-5; D unresolved. The V end lost 3 bases, the J end lost 3 bases, and 8 bases lay between the germline ends. CDR3 length: 13 amino acids. Germline V CDR1 and CDR2: SGHAT, FQNNGV. The CDR3 bases are TGTGCCAGCAGCTTGACTTTCGAAGAGACCCAGTACTTC. This gives the protein CASSLTFEETQYF.

This clonotype has just a few counts. The genes are TRBV29-1 and TRBJ1-2; 9 bases map to TRBD1. With 6 bases clipped from V and 8 bases from J, the junction kept 16 bases outside the gene matches. Germline lookup yields CDR1 SQVTM and CDR2 ANQGSEA. This CDR3 is 15 amino acids long. CDR3 DNA sequence: TGCAGCGTCGCGGACAGGGGCAGTAACATAGGGGGCTACACCTTC. Amino acid sequence: CSVADRGSNIGGYTF.

This clonotype was detected only a few times. This chain connects TRBV4-2 to TRBJ2-7; 7 nucleotides match TRBD2. This CDR3 spans 16 amino acids. CDR1 is LGHNA and CDR2 is YNFKEQ in the germline V gene. V gave up 0 bases and J gave up 0 bases; unmatched junction bases: 5. This chain's CDR3 is CASSQDLGGSSYEQYF. CDR3 nucleotides: TGTGCCAGCAGCCAAGATCTGGGCGGGAGCTCCTACGAGCAGTACTTC.

This clonotype occurred once. This chain connects TRBV10-3 to TRBJ2-5; D is unresolved. The CDR3 consists of 13 residues. Between the trimmed V and J ends, which lost 7 bases and 4 bases, there was a span of 13 bases. Per germline, CDR1 ENHRY and CDR2 SYGVKD. The CDR3 DNA reads TGTGCCATCATGCTAACAGATCTAGAGACCCAGTACTTC. It encodes CAIMLTDLETQYF.

CDR3 region: CAWNQGPHQPQHF. CDR3 bases: TGTGCCTGGAACCAGGGACCCCATCAGCCCCAGCATTTT. The chain is built from TRBV30 and TRBJ1-5, with D perhaps matching TRBD1 (5 bases). Trimming took 4 bases from V and 5 from J, leaving 12 bases between them. The CDR3 runs 13 residues. Germline V gene sequence: CDR1 GTSNPN, CDR2 SVGIG (reference sequence). Drawing the rest from reference TRBV30 and TRBJ1-5, the complete variable domain is SQTIHQWPATLVQPVGSPLSLECTVEGTSNPNLYWYRQAAGRGLQLLFYSVGIGQISSEVPQNLSASRPQDRQFILSSKKLLLSDSGFYLCAWNQGPHQPQHFGDGTRLSIL.